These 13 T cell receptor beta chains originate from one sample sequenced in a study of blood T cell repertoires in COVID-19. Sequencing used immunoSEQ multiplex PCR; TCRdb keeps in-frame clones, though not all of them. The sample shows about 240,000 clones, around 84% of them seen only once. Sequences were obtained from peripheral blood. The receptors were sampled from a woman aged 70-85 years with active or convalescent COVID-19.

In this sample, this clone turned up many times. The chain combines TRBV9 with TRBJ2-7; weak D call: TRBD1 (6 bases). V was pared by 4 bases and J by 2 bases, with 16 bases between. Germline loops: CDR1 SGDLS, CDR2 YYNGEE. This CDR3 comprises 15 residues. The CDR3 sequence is CASSLGQLGTYEQYF. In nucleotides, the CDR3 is TGTGCCAGCAGCCTCGGACAGTTGGGTACCTACGAGCAGTACTTC. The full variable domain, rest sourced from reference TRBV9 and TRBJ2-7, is DSGVTQTPKHLITATGQRVTLRCSPRSGDLSVYWYQQSLDQGLQFLIQYYNGEERAKGNILERFSAQQFPDLHSELNLSSLELGDSALYFCASSLGQLGTYEQYFGPGTRLTVT.

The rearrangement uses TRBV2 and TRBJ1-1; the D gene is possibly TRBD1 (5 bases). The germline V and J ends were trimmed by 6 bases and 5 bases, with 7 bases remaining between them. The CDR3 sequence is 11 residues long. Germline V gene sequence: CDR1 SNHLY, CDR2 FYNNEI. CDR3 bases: TGTGCCAGCAGACGGGGGACTGAAGCTTTCTTT. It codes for CASRRGTEAFF.

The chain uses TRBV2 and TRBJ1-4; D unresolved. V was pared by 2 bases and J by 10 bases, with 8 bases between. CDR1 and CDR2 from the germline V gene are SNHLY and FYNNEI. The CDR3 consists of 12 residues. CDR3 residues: CASSELGGKLFF. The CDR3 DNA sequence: TGTGCCAGCAGTGAACTTGGCGGAAAACTGTTTTTT.

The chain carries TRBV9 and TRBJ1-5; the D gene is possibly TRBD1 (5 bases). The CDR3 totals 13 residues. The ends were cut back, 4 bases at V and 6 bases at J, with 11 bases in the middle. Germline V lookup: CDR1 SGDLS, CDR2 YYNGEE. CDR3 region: CASSPQGGQPQHF. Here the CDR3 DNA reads TGTGCCAGCAGCCCCCAGGGAGGTCAGCCCCAGCATTTT.

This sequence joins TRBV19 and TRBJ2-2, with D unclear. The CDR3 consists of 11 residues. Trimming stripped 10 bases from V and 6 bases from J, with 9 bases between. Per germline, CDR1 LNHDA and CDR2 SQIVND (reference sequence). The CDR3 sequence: CATLAAGELFF. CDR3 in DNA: TGTGCCACTTTGGCGGCCGGGGAGCTGTTTTTT.

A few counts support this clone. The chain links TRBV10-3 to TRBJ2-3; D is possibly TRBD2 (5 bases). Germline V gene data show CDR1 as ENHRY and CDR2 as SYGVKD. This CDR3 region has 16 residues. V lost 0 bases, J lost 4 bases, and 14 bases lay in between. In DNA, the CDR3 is TGTGCCATCAGTGAGTCAGGCCTAGCACTCTCAGATACGCAGTATTTT. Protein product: CAISESGLALSDTQYF.

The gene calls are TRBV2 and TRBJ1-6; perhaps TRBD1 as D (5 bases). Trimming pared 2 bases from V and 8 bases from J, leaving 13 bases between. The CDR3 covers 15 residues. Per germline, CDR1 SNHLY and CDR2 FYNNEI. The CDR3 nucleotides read TGTGCCAGCAGTGAAAGGGACTCAGCTTATTCACCCCTCCACTTT. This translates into CASSERDSAYSPLHF.

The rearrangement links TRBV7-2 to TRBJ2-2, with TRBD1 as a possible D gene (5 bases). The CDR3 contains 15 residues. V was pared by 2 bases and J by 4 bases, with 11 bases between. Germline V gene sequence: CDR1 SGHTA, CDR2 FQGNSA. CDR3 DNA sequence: TGTGCCAGCAGCTTACTTCAGGGATCCACCGGGGAGCTGTTTTTT. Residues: CASSLLQGSTGELFF.

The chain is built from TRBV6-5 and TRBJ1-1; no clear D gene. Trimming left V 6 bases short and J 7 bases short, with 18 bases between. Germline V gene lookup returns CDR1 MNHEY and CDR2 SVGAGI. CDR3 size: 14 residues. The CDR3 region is CASRELGGRDEAFF. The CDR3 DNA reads TGTGCCAGCAGAGAGTTGGGAGGGCGGGATGAAGCTTTCTTT.

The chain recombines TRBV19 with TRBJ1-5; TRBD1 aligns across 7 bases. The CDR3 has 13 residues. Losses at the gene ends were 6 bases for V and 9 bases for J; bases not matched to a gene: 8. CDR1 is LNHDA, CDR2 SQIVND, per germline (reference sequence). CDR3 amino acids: CASRTQGIGPQHF. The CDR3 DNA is TGTGCCAGTAGAACACAGGGGATCGGGCCCCAGCATTTT.

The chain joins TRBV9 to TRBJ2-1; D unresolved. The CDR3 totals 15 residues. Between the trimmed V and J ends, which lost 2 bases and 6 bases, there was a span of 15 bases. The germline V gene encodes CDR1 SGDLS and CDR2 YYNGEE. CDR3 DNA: TGTGCCAGCAGCGTCGAGGAAGGTCCTCGCAATGAGCAGTTCTTC. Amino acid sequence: CASSVEEGPRNEQFF.

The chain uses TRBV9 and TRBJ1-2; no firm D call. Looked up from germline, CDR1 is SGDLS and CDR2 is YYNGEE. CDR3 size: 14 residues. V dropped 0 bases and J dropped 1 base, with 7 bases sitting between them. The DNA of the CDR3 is TGTGCCAGCAGCGTAGGTTTCATTAACTATGGCTACACCTTC. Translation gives CASSVGFINYGYTF.

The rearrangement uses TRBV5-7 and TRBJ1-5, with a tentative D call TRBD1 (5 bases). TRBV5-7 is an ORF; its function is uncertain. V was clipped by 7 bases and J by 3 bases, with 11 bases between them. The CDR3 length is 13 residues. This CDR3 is CASPGGFNQPQHF. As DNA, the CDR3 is TGTGCCAGCCCTGGGGGGTTCAATCAGCCCCAGCATTTT.